These 19 T cell receptor beta chains came from one sample sequenced in a study of siplizumab effects on memory and regulatory T cells. Assay: immunoSEQ multiplex PCR; the TCRdb copy retains only in-frame clones and omits some. The sample lists tens of thousands of clones; roughly 90% were seen once. Sequences were obtained from naive CD4+ T cells sorted from blood. These receptors were collected from a human donor in good health.

The chain is built from TRBV7-8 and TRBJ1-5, with D perhaps TRBD1 (5 bases). The CDR3 is made up of 15 amino acids. Germline CDR1 and CDR2: SGHVS and FQNEAQ. Trimming took off 1 base at V and 4 bases at J, with 11 bases between the two ends. CDR3 loop: CASSLVRRGNQPQHF. CDR3 in DNA: TGTGCCAGCAGCTTAGTACGGAGGGGTAATCAGCCCCAGCATTTT. The full variable domain, rest sourced from reference TRBV7-8 and TRBJ1-5, is GAGVSQSPRYKVAKRGQDVALRCDPISGHVSLFWYQQALGQGPEFLTYFQNEAQLDKSGLPSDRFFAERPEGSVSTLKIQRTQQEDSAVYLCASSLVRRGNQPQHFGDGTRLSIL.

The J gene is TRBJ1-5, the V gene TRBV2; D ambiguous. This CDR3 has 14 residues. The germline V and J ends were trimmed by 3 bases and 7 bases, with 13 bases remaining between them. Germline CDR1 is SNHLY and CDR2 is FYNNEI. CDR3 sequence: CASSDPEDWQPQHF. The CDR3 region has the DNA TGTGCCAGCAGTGACCCCGAAGACTGGCAGCCCCAGCATTTT.

J is TRBJ1-5 and V is TRBV6-6; perhaps TRBD1 as D (5 bases). V lost 5 bases and J 9 bases, leaving 11 bases between the germline ends. This CDR3 is 12 amino acids long. CDR1 is MNHNY, CDR2 SVGAGI, per germline (reference sequence). In nucleotides, the CDR3 is TGTGCCAGCAGTAACCAGGGAACGCCCCAGCATTTT. This sequence encodes CASSNQGTPQHF.

This chain links TRBV7-9 with TRBJ2-6, with a weak D call TRBD1 (6 bases). CDR3 length: 17 amino acids. V dropped 5 bases and J dropped 2 bases, with 16 bases sitting between them. Germline CDR1 reads SEHNR; CDR2 reads FQNEAQ (reference sequence). The CDR3 DNA is TGTGCCAGCAGCGACCGATTTGGGACAACTGGGGCCAACGTCCTGACTTTC. Amino acid sequence: CASSDRFGTTGANVLTF.

The chain combines TRBV11-3 with TRBJ2-2; 8 bases fit TRBD2. Germline lookup yields CDR1 SGHNT and CDR2 YENEEA. V trimming: 2 bases; J trimming: 0 bases; junction bases outside the gene matches: 11. There are 19 residues in the CDR3. CDR3 in DNA: TGTGCCAGCAGCTTAAGTTATCGGCTAGCGGGCCCGAACACCGGGGAGCTGTTTTTT. Translation: CASSLSYRLAGPNTGELFF.

This chain uses TRBV21-1 with TRBJ2-1; no DNA check was done on the table's D call, TRBD1. TRBV21-1 is a recognized pseudogene. The CDR3 contains 16 residues. The CDR3 spells CASSNRTGLWDNEQFF. The CDR3 DNA is TGTGCCAGCAGCAATAGAACAGGGTTATGGGACAATGAGCAGTTCTTC.

The chain has TRBV2 and TRBJ2-5; D unresolved. Germline V gene sequence: CDR1 SNHLY, CDR2 FYNNEI. This CDR3 has 11 residues. V was clipped by 7 bases and J by 2 bases, with 5 bases between them. The CDR3 reads CASTVQETQYF. The CDR3 DNA reads as TGTGCCAGCACAGTACAAGAGACCCAGTACTTC.

The chain is built from TRBV6-1 and TRBJ1-2; D is ambiguous. Germline values: CDR1 MNHNS, CDR2 SASEGT. This CDR3 has 15 residues. V shed 8 bases and J shed 0 bases, with 16 bases lying between them. The CDR3 region has the DNA TGTGCCAGCGCTACTTACCAGAAAGCTAACTATGGCTACACCTTC. The encoded protein is CASATYQKANYGYTF.

In DNA form, the CDR3 reads TGTGCCAGCAGCCCGTGGACAGCAAAAAACACCATATATTTT. This encodes CASSPWTAKNTIYF. V gene TRBV5-4 combines with J gene TRBJ1-3, with D perhaps matching TRBD1 (6 bases). CDR3 length equals 14 residues. The germline V and J ends were trimmed by 4 bases and 6 bases, with 14 bases remaining between them. The germline V gene encodes CDR1 SGHNT and CDR2 YYREEE (reference sequence).

This clone occurred a few times. The V call is TRBV5-5, the J call TRBJ2-7; no reliable D call. The CDR3 consists of 16 residues. Per germline, CDR1 SGHKS and CDR2 YYEKEE (reference sequence). Trimming pared 3 bases from V and 5 bases from J, leaving 21 bases between. The CDR3 protein is CASSSTSGVGRNEQYF. CDR3 nucleotide sequence: TGTGCCAGCAGCTCCACCTCTGGAGTCGGGCGCAACGAGCAGTACTTC.

The chain couples TRBV7-9 to TRBJ2-5; TRBD1 is a possible D gene (5 bases). Germline CDR1 SEHNR, CDR2 FQNEAQ (reference sequence). The V gene lost 5 bases and the J gene lost 5 bases, with 6 bases spanning the gap. The CDR3 runs 11 residues. The CDR3 region is CASSPGETQYF. The CDR3 DNA reads TGTGCCAGCAGCCCAGGGGAGACCCAGTACTTC.

The chain has TRBV6-5 and TRBJ2-2; 8 nucleotides line up with TRBD2. Germline trimming cut 2 bases from V and 5 bases from J; bases unmatched to any gene: 7. The CDR3 is made up of 16 amino acids. The germline gives CDR1 MNHEY, CDR2 SVGAGI. This CDR3 reads CASSYPGGLDTGELFF. CDR3 DNA sequence: TGTGCCAGCAGTTACCCGGGGGGGCTGGATACCGGGGAGCTGTTTTTT.

CDR3 coding DNA: TGTGCCAGCAGCAAGGAGGGGGGCTACAATGAGCAGTTCTTC. This encodes CASSKEGGYNEQFF. The rearrangement joins TRBV7-2 to TRBJ2-1, with D perhaps assigned TRBD1 or TRBD2 (6 bases each). CDR3 length: 14 amino acids. Looked up from germline, CDR1 is SGHTA and CDR2 is FQGNSA. Trimming left V 5 bases short and J 3 bases short, with 11 bases between.

The rearrangement links TRBV5-1 to TRBJ2-7, with D perhaps TRBD1 (5 bases). The germline CDR1 and CDR2 sequences are SGHRS and YFSETQ. The CDR3 loop spans 14 amino acids. Trimming pared 0 bases from V and 5 bases from J, leaving 12 bases between. The CDR3 spells CASSLAQLGHEQYF. Written as DNA, the CDR3 is TGCGCCAGCAGCTTGGCCCAGCTGGGGCACGAGCAGTACTTC.

The chain combines TRBV6-5 with TRBJ2-2, with TRBD2 matching 7 bases. Germline-derived CDR1 and CDR2 are MNHEY and SVGAGI. V shed 8 bases and J 2 bases; nucleotides not matched to a gene: 5. This CDR3 is 14 amino acids long. The CDR3 spells CASGIAGNTGELFF. The CDR3 DNA reads as TGTGCCAGCGGGATAGCGGGTAACACCGGGGAGCTGTTTTTT.

The chain joins TRBV5-6 to TRBJ1-4; 9 bases agree with TRBD1. Germline loops: CDR1 SGHDT, CDR2 YYEEEE. V shed 2 bases, J shed 0 bases, and the junction held 5 bases outside the gene matches. The CDR3 has 17 amino acids. The CDR3 loop reads CASSLLGTGTTNEKLFF. DNA of the CDR3: TGTGCCAGCAGCTTACTCGGGACAGGGACAACTAATGAAAAACTGTTTTTT.

V and J are TRBV20-1 and TRBJ1-1; D uncertain. Germline CDR1 DFQATT, CDR2 SNEGSKA (reference sequence). The CDR3 loop spans 11 amino acids. V shed 7 bases and J shed 1 base, with 7 bases lying between them. The CDR3 spells CSVPGNTEAFF. The CDR3 DNA reads TGCAGTGTCCCCGGGAACACTGAAGCTTTCTTT.

This clone was observed once. V and J are TRBV2 and TRBJ2-1; TRBD2 matches at 12 bases. CDR3 length: 14 amino acids. The J segment lost 6 bases and the V segment lost 8 bases, leaving 5 bases of the junction unmatched. Germline values: CDR1 SNHLY, CDR2 FYNNEI. The DNA of the CDR3 is TGTGCCAGCGACGGACTAGCGGGAACCAATGAGCAGTTCTTC. This codes for CASDGLAGTNEQFF. The variable domain in full, completed from reference TRBV2 and TRBJ2-1, reads EPEVTQTPSHQVTQMGQEVILRCVPISNHLYFYWYRQILGQKVEFLVSFYNNEISEKSEIFDDQFSVERPDGSNFTLKIRSTKLEDSAMYFCASDGLAGTNEQFFGPGTRLTVL.

This clone came up once. V gene TRBV10-3 combines with J gene TRBJ2-2, with 7 bases fitting TRBD1. CDR3 length: 15 amino acids. In germline, CDR1 is ENHRY, CDR2 SYGVKD. The V and J ends lost 6 bases and 0 bases, in that order; junction bases with no gene match: 4. This chain's CDR3 is CAISPGTANTGELFF. CDR3 in DNA: TGTGCCATCAGCCCCGGGACAGCGAACACCGGGGAGCTGTTTTTT.